The 20 T cell receptor beta chains below come from one sample, sequenced in a study of a mutant IDH1 vaccine in newly diagnosed glioma. Sequencing was performed with immunoSEQ multiplex PCR; in TCRdb, only in-frame clones are kept and a portion is missing. Here the sample spans approximately 37,000 clones, around four fifths being singletons. Time point of the sample: week 23, last vaccination. With topical imiquimod, each dose of the vaccine consisted of 300 ug of mutant IDH1 20-mer peptide. No antigen has been identified for these receptors. The sequences come from PBMCs, collected from a glioma patient whose treatment included an IDH1 peptide vaccine. The receptors were gathered from a man in his fifties with glioma.

The chain recombines TRBV7-9 with TRBJ1-1; D not resolved. Germline values: CDR1 SEHNR, CDR2 FQNEAQ (reference sequence). The CDR3 has 13 residues. Trimming left V 4 bases short and J 1 base short, with 7 bases between. The CDR3 DNA sequence: TGTGCCAGCAGCTCCTCCCCGAACACTGAAGCTTTCTTT. Translated, it gives CASSSSPNTEAFF.

This sequence joins TRBV6-1 and TRBJ2-1; 7 bases line up with TRBD1. The CDR3 length is 15 residues. Looked up from germline, CDR1 is MNHNS and CDR2 is SASEGT. Trimming took 3 bases from V and 5 from J; bases not matched to a gene: 7. CDR3 residues: CASSETGRHHNEQFF. CDR3 DNA sequence: TGTGCCAGCAGTGAGACAGGGAGACATCACAATGAGCAGTTCTTC.

This clone has more than one count but fewer than ten. The rearrangement uses TRBV9 and TRBJ2-7; 9 nucleotides align to TRBD1. The CDR3 is made up of 14 amino acids. The ends lost 4 bases at V and 3 bases at J; junction bases unmatched: 5. Germline-derived CDR1 and CDR2 are SGDLS and YYNGEE. The DNA for the CDR3 is TGTGCCAGCAGCATCGGGACAGGGCTCTACGAGCAGTACTTC. Protein sequence: CASSIGTGLYEQYF.

The genes are TRBV27 and TRBJ1-1, with TRBD1 identical over 9 bases. Germline loops: CDR1 MNHEY, CDR2 SMNVEV (reference sequence). V lost 3 bases, J lost 5 bases, and 10 bases stayed unmatched. The CDR3 runs to 16 residues. CDR3 sequence reads: CASSFIGRQGVTEAFF. In nucleotides, the CDR3 is TGTGCCAGCAGTTTTATCGGCCGACAGGGGGTGACTGAAGCTTTCTTT.

This sequence joins TRBV27 and TRBJ1-2, with D maybe TRBD1 (5 bases). V was clipped by 4 bases and J by 3 bases, with 15 bases between them. This CDR3 has 15 amino acids. From germline, CDR1 is MNHEY and CDR2 SMNVEV (reference sequence). The CDR3 sequence is CASSWTNTGDYGYTF. CDR3 sequence (DNA): TGTGCCAGCAGTTGGACTAATACGGGGGACTATGGCTACACCTTC.

The chain has TRBV5-4 and TRBJ1-3; 9 bases agree with TRBD1. CDR3 length equals 16 residues. Trimming took 2 bases from V and 0 from J; bases not matched to a gene: 3. Germline loops: CDR1 SGHNT, CDR2 YYREEE (reference sequence). CDR3 residues: CASSFGTGNSGNTIYF. CDR3 nucleotides: TGTGCCAGCAGCTTCGGGACAGGGAACTCTGGAAACACCATATATTTT.

The chain carries TRBV30 and TRBJ2-4; TRBD2 agrees at 9 bases. This CDR3 is built from 16 residues. Germline V gene sequence: CDR1 GTSNPN, CDR2 SVGIG (reference sequence). V trimming: 4 bases; J trimming: 3 bases; junction bases outside the gene matches: 10. CDR3 sequence: CAWKGLASSGKNIQYF. The CDR3 nucleotides are TGTGCCTGGAAGGGACTAGCCTCATCAGGCAAAAACATTCAGTACTTC. The complete variable domain, with remaining parts taken from reference TRBV30 and TRBJ2-4, reads SQTIHQWPATLVQPVGSPLSLECTVEGTSNPNLYWYRQAAGRGLQLLFYSVGIGQISSEVPQNLSASRPQDRQFILSSKKLLLSDSGFYLCAWKGLASSGKNIQYFGAGTRLSVL.

The J gene is TRBJ2-7, the V gene TRBV7-2, with TRBD2 matching over 8 bases. V shed 4 bases and J 6 bases; nucleotides not matched to a gene: 17. Germline V gene data show CDR1 as SGHTA and CDR2 as FQGNSA. The CDR3 has 17 amino acids. The CDR3 loop reads CASSSFTSGGRVREQYF. The CDR3 nucleotides read TGTGCCAGCAGCTCCTTTACTAGCGGAGGAAGGGTTCGCGAGCAGTACTTC.

The chain is built from TRBV5-1 and TRBJ1-1; D not resolved. This CDR3 has 16 amino acids. V lost 0 bases and J 0 bases, leaving 12 bases between the germline ends. Germline values: CDR1 SGHRS, CDR2 YFSETQ. In DNA form, the CDR3 reads TGCGCCAGCAGCTTGGTTGGCCCGGGCTTGAACACTGAAGCTTTCTTT. Protein: CASSLVGPGLNTEAFF.

The chain couples TRBV9 to TRBJ1-1, with D hard to call. This CDR3 is 14 amino acids long. Trimming removed 0 bases at V and 1 base at J, with 7 bases between. CDR1 SGDLS and CDR2 YYNGEE come from the germline V gene. The CDR3 coding sequence is TGTGCCAGCAGCGTAGCCCCAGAGAACACTGAAGCTTTCTTT. It encodes CASSVAPENTEAFF.

The CDR3 DNA reads as TGTGCCAGCAGCACCACGGGGGGGCCCAACGAGCAGTACTTC. It yields the protein CASSTTGGPNEQYF. V and J are TRBV4-2 and TRBJ2-7; 8 bases line up with TRBD2. This CDR3 is 14 amino acids long. J lost 5 bases, V lost 5 bases, and 8 bases had no gene match. Germline V CDR1 and CDR2: LGHNA, YNFKEQ.

This clone was detected only once. J is TRBJ1-1 and V is TRBV18; no clear D gene. Germline values: CDR1 KGHSH, CDR2 LQKENI. The V gene lost 6 bases and the J gene lost 4 bases, with 15 bases spanning the gap. There are 14 residues in the CDR3. DNA for the CDR3: TGTGCCAGCTCCCCTGAAGAGGGAGGCACTGAAGCTTTCTTT. This sequence encodes CASSPEEGGTEAFF. Drawing the rest from reference TRBV18 and TRBJ1-1, the complete variable domain is NAGVMQNPRHLVRRRGQEARLRCSPMKGHSHVYWYRQLPEEGLKFMVYLQKENIIDESGMPKERFSAEFPKEGPSILRIQQVVRGDSAAYFCASSPEEGGTEAFFGQGTRLTVV.

The table lists this clone with a few counts. The chain links TRBV9 to TRBJ1-5, with TRBD1 as a possible D gene (6 bases). Germline CDR1 SGDLS, CDR2 YYNGEE. The germline V and J ends were trimmed by 0 bases and 3 bases, with 7 bases remaining between them. CDR3 size: 14 residues. The CDR3 spells CASSVGGPNQPQHF. In DNA, the CDR3 is TGTGCCAGCAGCGTAGGGGGGCCCAATCAGCCCCAGCATTTT.

V and J are TRBV9 and TRBJ2-2; D gene ambiguous. CDR1 is SGDLS, CDR2 YYNGEE, per germline. The CDR3 extends over 12 amino acids. V dropped 8 bases and J dropped 7 bases, with 12 bases sitting between them. In DNA, the CDR3 is TGTGCCAGTCAAAACAATGGCGGGGAGCTGTTTTTT. This sequence encodes CASQNNGGELFF.

The chain recombines TRBV5-6 with TRBJ2-1; possible D gene TRBD1, 5 bases. CDR3 size: 14 residues. V was pared by 2 bases and J by 5 bases, with 11 bases between. Germline V gene lookup returns CDR1 SGHDT and CDR2 YYEEEE. CDR3 nucleotide sequence: TGTGCCAGCAGCTTTAGACAGACCAACAATGAGCAGTTCTTC. As protein: CASSFRQTNNEQFF.

The J gene is TRBJ1-2, the V gene TRBV27; D unclear. In germline, CDR1 is MNHEY, CDR2 SMNVEV (reference sequence). The CDR3 covers 13 residues. V was pared by 0 bases and J by 1 base, with 3 bases between. The CDR3 is CASSLSGNYGYTF. As DNA, the CDR3 is TGTGCCAGCAGTTTATCGGGTAACTATGGCTACACCTTC.

This chain links TRBV6-5 with TRBJ2-3; unclear D gene. The ends were cut back, 6 bases at V and 3 bases at J, with 4 bases in the middle. CDR3 size: 11 residues. Germline CDR1 is MNHEY and CDR2 is SVGAGI. The CDR3 DNA reads TGTGCCAGCAGAAAGACAGATACGCAGTATTTT. Translated: CASRKTDTQYF.

This sequence joins TRBV2 and TRBJ1-6, with 8 nucleotides matching TRBD1. The CDR3 covers 17 residues. Germline values: CDR1 SNHLY, CDR2 FYNNEI. The trim removed 4 bases at V and 7 bases at J, leaving 12 bases unmatched. CDR3 DNA: TGTGCCAGCAGTGCATTGGGACAGGAGGCTCGGAATTCACCCCTCCACTTT. It specifies CASSALGQEARNSPLHF.

The J gene is TRBJ2-7, the V gene TRBV7-9, with TRBD1 as a possible D gene (6 bases). Trimming took off 3 bases at V and 6 bases at J, with 12 bases between the two ends. The CDR3 has 13 residues. The V gene's germline CDR1 is SEHNR and CDR2 FQNEAQ (reference sequence). In DNA, the CDR3 is TGTGCCAGCAGCTTTTTGACAGGTCGCGAGCAGTACTTC. It translates to CASSFLTGREQYF.

In its sample, this clone was seen a few times. The V and J genes are TRBV11-2 and TRBJ2-3; D tentatively reads TRBD1 or TRBD2 (6 bases each). V lost 2 bases and J lost 4, with 10 bases in between. The CDR3 consists of 14 residues. Germline CDR1 and CDR2: SGHAT and FQNNGV. This chain's CDR3 is CASSLRGVADTQYF. The CDR3 DNA sequence: TGTGCCAGCAGCTTAAGGGGGGTGGCAGATACGCAGTATTTT.